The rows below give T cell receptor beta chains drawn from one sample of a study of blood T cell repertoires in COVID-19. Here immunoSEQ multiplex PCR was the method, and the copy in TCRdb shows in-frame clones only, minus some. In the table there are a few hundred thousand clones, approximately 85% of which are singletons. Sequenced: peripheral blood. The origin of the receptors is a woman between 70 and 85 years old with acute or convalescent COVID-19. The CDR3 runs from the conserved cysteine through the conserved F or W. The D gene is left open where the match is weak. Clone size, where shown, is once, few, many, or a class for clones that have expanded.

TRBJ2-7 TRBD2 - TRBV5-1 CASSSQTSGTYEQYF TGCGCCAGCAGCTCCCAGACTAGCGGAACCTACGAGCAGTACTTC
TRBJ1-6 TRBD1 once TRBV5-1 CASSLDTGVNSPLHF TGCGCCAGCAGCCTTGACACAGGGGTTAATTCACCCCTCCACTTT
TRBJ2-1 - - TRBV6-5 CASSLTLGEDEQFF TGTGCCAGCAGTTTGACGTTAGGGGAAGATGAGCAGTTCTTC
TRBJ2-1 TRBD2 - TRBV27 CASSTKRGVGEQFF TGTGCCAGCAGTACAAAGCGGGGGGTGGGTGAGCAGTTCTTC
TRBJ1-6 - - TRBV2 CASSDRSANSPLHF TGTGCCAGCAGCGACAGGTCTGCCAACTCACCCCTCCACTTT
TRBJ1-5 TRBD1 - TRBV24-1 CATSASGGQPQHF TGTGCCACCAGTGCGTCAGGGGGGCAGCCCCAGCATTTT
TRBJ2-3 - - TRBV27 CASAGVASRTDTQYF TGTGCCAGCGCCGGAGTTGCCTCACGCACAGATACGCAGTATTTT
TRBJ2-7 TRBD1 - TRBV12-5 CASGSPGQGTYEQYF TGTGCTAGTGGTTCCCCGGGACAGGGGACCTACGAGCAGTACTTC
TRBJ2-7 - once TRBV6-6 CASSQATGPYEQYF TGTGCCAGCAGCCAGGCGACAGGCCCCTACGAGCAGTACTTC
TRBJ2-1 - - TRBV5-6 CASSFREGYNEQFF TGTGCCAGCAGCTTCAGGGAAGGATACAATGAGCAGTTCTTC
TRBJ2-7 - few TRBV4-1 CASSQVPGMIYEQYF TGCGCCAGCAGCCAAGTCCCAGGCATGATCTACGAGCAGTACTTC
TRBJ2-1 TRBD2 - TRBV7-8 CASSLVVAGGPYNEQFF TGTGCCAGCAGCTTAGTAGTAGCGGGGGGGCCCTACAATGAGCAGTTCTTC
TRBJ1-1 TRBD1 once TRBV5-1 CASSPGQGVGTEAFF TGCGCCAGCAGCCCCGGACAGGGGGTTGGAACTGAAGCTTTCTTT
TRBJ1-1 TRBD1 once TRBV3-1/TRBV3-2 CASSQDGQGAEAFF TGTGCCAGCAGCCAAGATGGTCAGGGGGCTGAAGCTTTCTTT
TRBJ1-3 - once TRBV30 CAWSRFSGNTIYF TGTGCCTGGAGCCGTTTTTCTGGAAACACCATATATTTT
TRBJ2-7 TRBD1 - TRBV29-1 CSVELGQGFEQYF TGCAGCGTTGAATTGGGACAGGGGTTCGAGCAGTACTTC
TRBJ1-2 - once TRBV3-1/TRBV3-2 CASSQAGEGRRYGYTF TGTGCCAGCAGCCAAGCTGGGGAGGGGAGGCGATATGGCTACACCTTC
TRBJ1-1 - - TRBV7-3 CASSEAEAFF TGTGCCAGCAGTGAGGCAGAAGCTTTCTTT
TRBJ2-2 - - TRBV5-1 CASTRRGQDTGELFF TGCGCCAGCACAAGACGGGGACAAGACACCGGGGAGCTGTTTTTT
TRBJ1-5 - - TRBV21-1 CASSKRRGRQPQHF TGTGCCAGCAGCAAGAGACGGGGTCGTCAGCCCCAGCATTTT
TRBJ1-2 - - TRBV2 CASTPESRGYTF TGTGCCAGCACCCCCGAGAGCCGTGGCTACACCTTC
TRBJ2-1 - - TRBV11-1 CASSLAGNNEQFF TGTGCCAGCAGCTTAGCTGGCAACAATGAGCAGTTCTTC
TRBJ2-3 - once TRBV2 CAIREGGDTQYF TGTGCCATTAGGGAAGGGGGAGATACGCAGTATTTT
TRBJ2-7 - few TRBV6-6 CASRRDGGTPYEQYF TGTGCCAGCAGGAGGGACGGCGGGACTCCCTACGAGCAGTACTTC
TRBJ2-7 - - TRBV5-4 CASTSYGTPSGEQYF TGTGCCAGCACCTCTTACGGGACACCCTCGGGGGAGCAGTACTTC
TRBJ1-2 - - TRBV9 CASEKTGRGYTF TGTGCCAGCGAAAAAACAGGGAGAGGCTACACCTTC
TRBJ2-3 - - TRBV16 CASSQGQGDVSRDTQYF TGTGCCAGCAGCCAAGGTCAAGGGGATGTTTCCCGAGATACGCAGTATTTT
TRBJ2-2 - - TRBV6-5 CAGARSTNTGELFF TGTGCCGGGGCCAGGAGTACGAACACCGGGGAGCTGTTTTTT
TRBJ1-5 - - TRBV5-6 CASSLGQPPGQPQHF TGTGCCAGCAGCTTGGGACAGCCCCCTGGGCAGCCCCAGCATTTT
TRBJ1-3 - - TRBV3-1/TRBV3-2 CASSQVTGNTIYF TGTGCCAGCAGCCAAGTGACAGGAAACACCATATATTTT
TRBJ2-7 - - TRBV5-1 CASSFRGYEQYF TGCGCCAGCAGCTTCAGAGGCTACGAGCAGTACTTC
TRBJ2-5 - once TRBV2 CASSESRQWVYF TGTGCCAGCAGTGAAAGTCGACAGTGGGTGTACTTC
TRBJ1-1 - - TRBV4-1 CASSLDSNTEAFF TGCGCCAGCAGTCTCGACAGTAACACTGAAGCTTTCTTT
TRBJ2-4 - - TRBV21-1 CASSRIAKNIQYF TGTGCCAGCAGCCGTATAGCCAAAAACATTCAGTACTTC